Listed below are T cell receptor beta chains from one sample, sequenced in a study of blood T cell repertoires in COVID-19. TCRdb's table, derived via immunoSEQ multiplex PCR, lists solely in-frame clones and lacks some. The top ten clones hold approximately 5% of a sample with some 230,000 clones, around 84% of them seen once. Source material: peripheral blood. The receptor source for this set is a woman in her fifties or sixties who had recovered from COVID-19. Each CDR3 is given with its conserved first and last residue. A D gene is named only where the DNA matches it firmly. The listing skips clone size in some rows; elsewhere it reads once, few, many or a size class.

>NA|TRBV30|TRBJ1-2|NA
CAWSEDSWDGYTF
TGTGCCTGGAGCGAGGACAGCTGGGATGGCTACACCTTC
>NA|TRBV10-3|TRBJ1-5|TRBD1
CAISEWDRGGQPQHF
TGTGCCATCAGTGAGTGGGACAGGGGAGGTCAGCCCCAGCATTTT
>NA|TRBV30|TRBJ2-3|NA
CAWERGTDTQYF
TGTGCCTGGGAGAGGGGCACAGATACGCAGTATTTT
>NA|TRBV6-1|TRBJ2-5|NA
CASSEGGVGGYGSETQYF
TGTGCCAGCAGTGAAGGAGGGGTTGGGGGGTACGGGTCAGAGACCCAGTACTTC
>NA|TRBV4-3|TRBJ2-3|NA
CASSSLDSIMDTQYF
TGCGCCAGCAGCTCACTTGACAGTATTATGGATACGCAGTATTTT
>NA|TRBV6-6|TRBJ2-2|TRBD2
CASAGTSGANTGELFF
TGTGCCAGCGCCGGGACTAGCGGGGCAAACACCGGGGAGCTGTTTTTT
>NA|TRBV5-1|TRBJ2-3|NA
CASSGYRTSTDTQYF
TGCGCCAGCAGCGGGTACAGAACTAGCACAGATACGCAGTATTTT
>NA|TRBV10-3|TRBJ2-3|TRBD2
CAISESAGEGTQYF
TGTGCCATCAGTGAGTCTGCGGGGGAGGGTACGCAGTATTTT
>NA|TRBV5-4|TRBJ2-3|TRBD2
CASSPRSSGGLTDTQYF
TGTGCCAGCAGCCCCCGCTCCAGCGGGGGTCTCACAGATACGCAGTATTTT
>NA|TRBV11-3|TRBJ2-2|NA
CASSPEMAGDTGELFF
TGTGCCAGCAGCCCAGAGATGGCAGGGGACACCGGGGAGCTGTTTTTT
>NA|TRBV5-1|TRBJ2-7|TRBD1
CASRSLGQGFEQYF
TGCGCCAGCAGGTCCTTAGGACAGGGGTTCGAGCAGTACTTC
>NA|TRBV9|TRBJ1-3|NA
CASNLDPGAGNTIYF
TGTGCCAGCAACCTCGACCCGGGAGCTGGAAACACCATATATTTT
>NA|TRBV4-1|TRBJ2-2|TRBD2
CASSQRLAGGSTGELFF
TGCGCCAGCAGCCAACGACTAGCGGGGGGGAGCACCGGGGAGCTGTTTTTT
>NA|TRBV30|TRBJ1-1|NA
CAWSPTGFTEAFF
TGTGCCTGGAGTCCGACAGGTTTCACTGAAGCTTTCTTT
>NA|TRBV9|TRBJ2-1|TRBD2
CASSVGLADVPVQFF
TGTGCCAGCAGCGTCGGACTAGCGGATGTCCCGGTGCAGTTCTTC
>NA|TRBV9|TRBJ2-3|TRBD1
CASSVALGQDLYTDTQYF
TGTGCCAGCAGCGTAGCCCTAGGACAGGACCTTTACACAGATACGCAGTATTTT
>NA|TRBV4-1|TRBJ2-2|TRBD2
CASSHLLAGRKNTGELFF
TGCGCCAGCAGCCACCTACTAGCGGGGCGCAAGAACACCGGGGAGCTGTTTTTT
>NA|TRBV30|TRBJ2-7|NA
CAWSRAGADYEQYF
TGTGCCTGGAGTAGGGCAGGGGCGGACTACGAGCAGTACTTC
>NA|TRBV6-1|TRBJ1-4|TRBD1
CASHRGRDEKLFF
TGTGCCAGTCACAGGGGGCGAGACGAAAAACTGTTTTTT
>few|TRBV18|TRBJ2-5|NA
CASSPEETQYF
TGTGCCAGCTCACCCGAAGAGACCCAGTACTTC
>few|TRBV6-1|TRBJ1-1|NA
CASSAPFDTDMNTEAFF
TGTGCCAGCAGTGCCCCGTTCGACACTGACATGAACACTGAAGCTTTCTTT
>NA|TRBV7-2|TRBJ1-1|TRBD1
CASSIATGLNTEAFF
TGTGCCAGCAGCATAGCGACAGGGCTGAACACTGAAGCTTTCTTT
>once|TRBV5-8|TRBJ1-2|NA
CASSLEVRTILNYGYTF
TGTGCCAGCAGCTTGGAAGTACGGACTATCCTTAACTATGGCTACACCTTC
>NA|TRBV4-2|TRBJ2-3|NA
CASSRAGQDTQYF
TGTGCCAGCAGCCGAGCAGGGCAAGATACGCAGTATTTT
>NA|TRBV18|TRBJ2-7|TRBD1
CASSPPGQDEQYF
TGTGCCAGCTCACCACCGGGACAGGACGAGCAGTACTTC
>NA|TRBV7-9|TRBJ2-3|TRBD2
CASSPPTGRGGTDTQYF
TGTGCCAGCAGCCCTCCTACCGGACGGGGGGGCACAGATACGCAGTATTTT
>NA|TRBV5-5|TRBJ1-1|TRBD1
CASSVRSGGITEAFF
TGTGCCAGCAGCGTGCGGTCAGGGGGAATCACTGAAGCTTTCTTT
>NA|TRBV5-8|TRBJ2-5|TRBD1
CASSADRAGETQYF
TGTGCCAGCAGCGCGGACAGGGCTGGAGAGACCCAGTACTTC
>NA|TRBV7-9|TRBJ2-7|NA
CASSPGSYEQYF
TGTGCCAGCAGCCCGGGGTCCTACGAGCAGTACTTC
>NA|TRBV4-3|TRBJ1-5|TRBD1
CASSQNRGQPQHF
TGCGCCAGCAGCCAGAACAGGGGACAGCCCCAGCATTTT
>NA|TRBV18|TRBJ2-7|NA
CASSPTRSFEQYF
TGTGCCAGCTCACCAACGAGAAGTTTCGAGCAGTACTTC
>NA|TRBV7-9|TRBJ1-1|TRBD1
CASSTSGQANTEAFF
TGTGCCAGCAGTACCTCGGGACAGGCGAACACTGAAGCTTTCTTT
>NA|TRBV15|TRBJ1-2|NA
CATSREGRGRGYTF
TGTGCCACCAGCAGAGAAGGGAGGGGGAGAGGCTACACCTTC
>NA|TRBV5-1|TRBJ2-4|NA
CASSTDSLGNIQYF
TGCGCCAGCAGCACAGACAGCCTGGGAAACATTCAGTACTTC
>NA|TRBV29-1|TRBJ1-1|TRBD1
CSVRQGVIKTEAFF
TGCAGCGTTAGACAGGGTGTGATTAAGACTGAAGCTTTCTTT
>NA|TRBV29-1|TRBJ1-4|NA
CSVKGATNEKLFF
TGCAGCGTAAAGGGAGCAACTAATGAAAAACTGTTTTTT
>NA|TRBV6-2/TRBV6-3|TRBJ2-7|TRBD1
CASSYRGQVSYEQYF
TGTGCCAGCAGTTACCGGGGACAGGTCTCCTACGAGCAGTACTTC
>NA|TRBV2|TRBJ1-5|NA
CASSEVSQPQHF
TGTGCCAGCAGTGAGGTTAGTCAGCCCCAGCATTTT
>many|TRBV6-5|TRBJ1-2|TRBD1
CATSGQTIHGYTF
TGTGCCACTTCGGGACAGACAATACATGGCTACACCTTC
>few|TRBV3-1/TRBV3-2|TRBJ2-7|NA
CASSQDTGFTYEQYF
TGTGCCAGCAGCCAGGATACGGGGTTCACCTACGAGCAGTACTTC
>NA|TRBV7-9|TRBJ1-3|TRBD1
CASSSGLDRRGNTIYF
TGTGCCAGCAGCTCGGGACTGGACAGGCGAGGAAACACCATATATTTT
>NA|TRBV2|TRBJ1-4|NA
CASSVLRATNEKLFF
TGTGCCAGCAGTGTTCTCAGGGCAACTAATGAAAAACTGTTTTTT
>few|TRBV14|TRBJ2-7|NA
CASSQDNRYPYEQYF
TGTGCCAGCAGCCAAGATAACAGGTATCCTTACGAGCAGTACTTC
>NA|TRBV7-8|TRBJ2-1|TRBD2
CASSSLAGGPDFGNEQFF
TGTGCCAGCAGCAGTCTGGCGGGGGGGCCGGATTTCGGGAATGAGCAGTTCTTC
>NA|TRBV30|TRBJ2-3|NA
CAWSTSTDTQYF
TGTGCCTGGAGTACTTCGACAGATACGCAGTATTTT
>NA|TRBV5-1|TRBJ2-3|NA
CASSLQSFSTDTQYF
TGCGCCAGCAGCTTACAGTCCTTTAGCACAGATACGCAGTATTTT
>few|TRBV7-2|TRBJ2-1|TRBD1
CASSPRTGTGEQFF
TGTGCCAGCAGCCCCCGGACAGGGACCGGTGAGCAGTTCTTC
>NA|TRBV5-5|TRBJ1-3|NA
CASRLRGTSGNTIYF
TGTGCCAGCAGGTTACGCGGTACCTCTGGAAACACCATATATTTT
>few|TRBV4-1|TRBJ1-6|NA
CASSQQNRVISPLHF
TGCGCCAGCAGCCAACAAAACAGGGTGATATCGCCCCTCCACTTT
>NA|TRBV3-1/TRBV3-2|TRBJ2-3|NA
CASSQDPAGESDTQYF
TGTGCCAGCAGCCAAGATCCGGCAGGGGAGTCAGATACGCAGTATTTT
>NA|TRBV5-1|TRBJ1-2|TRBD1
CASKGDVTGGAYGYTF
TGCGCCAGCAAAGGAGACGTGACAGGGGGCGCCTATGGCTACACCTTC
>NA|TRBV9|TRBJ2-2|NA
CASQSANTGELFF
TGTGCCAGCCAGAGCGCCAACACCGGGGAGCTGTTTTTT
>NA|TRBV9|TRBJ2-7|NA
CASSVGTSEFRSYEQYF
TGTGCCAGCAGCGTTGGGACTTCCGAATTTCGATCCTACGAGCAGTACTTC
>NA|TRBV10-3|TRBJ2-1|TRBD1
CAISEGDRGGNEQFF
TGTGCCATCAGTGAGGGAGACAGGGGGGGCAATGAGCAGTTCTTC
>NA|TRBV10-3|TRBJ1-4|NA
CAISGESETNEKLFF
TGTGCCATCAGTGGGGAGTCGGAAACTAATGAAAAACTGTTTTTT
>NA|TRBV7-2|TRBJ2-7|NA
CASSWSGNYEQYF
TGTGCCAGCAGCTGGTCAGGGAACTACGAGCAGTACTTC
>NA|TRBV15|TRBJ2-3|TRBD2
CATSPKSYSGGAPDTQYF
TGTGCCACCAGCCCGAAAAGTTATAGCGGGGGGGCCCCAGATACGCAGTATTTT
>NA|TRBV4-1|TRBJ1-2|TRBD1
CASSQAPLNRGRRGYTF
TGCGCCAGCAGCCAAGCCCCACTTAACAGGGGGCGACGTGGCTACACCTTC
>many|TRBV30|TRBJ2-1|NA
CAWSGDYQHNNEQFF
TGTGCCTGGAGCGGTGACTACCAACACAACAATGAGCAGTTCTTC